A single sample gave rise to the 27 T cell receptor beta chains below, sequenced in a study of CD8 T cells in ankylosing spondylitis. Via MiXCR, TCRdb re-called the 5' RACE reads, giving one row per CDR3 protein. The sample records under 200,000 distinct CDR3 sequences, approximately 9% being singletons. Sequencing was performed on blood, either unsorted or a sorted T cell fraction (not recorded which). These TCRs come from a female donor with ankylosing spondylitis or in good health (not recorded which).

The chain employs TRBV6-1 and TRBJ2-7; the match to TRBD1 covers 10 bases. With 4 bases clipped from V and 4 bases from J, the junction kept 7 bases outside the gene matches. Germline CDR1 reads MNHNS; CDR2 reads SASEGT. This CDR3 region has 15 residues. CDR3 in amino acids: CASSGTGQGSYEQYF. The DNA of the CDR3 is TGTGCCAGCAGTGGAACGGGACAGGGGTCATACGAGCAGTACTTC.

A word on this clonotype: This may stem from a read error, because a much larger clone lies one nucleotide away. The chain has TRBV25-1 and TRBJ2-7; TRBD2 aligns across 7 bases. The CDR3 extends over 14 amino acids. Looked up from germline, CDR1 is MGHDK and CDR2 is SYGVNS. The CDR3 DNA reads TGTGCCAGCAGAGAATGGGAGGGAAACTCCGAGCAGTACTTC. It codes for CASREWEGNSEQYF.

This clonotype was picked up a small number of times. The CDR3 DNA reads TGTGCCAGCAGTTACTCTTTAGGACGGTCGGAGACCCAGTACTTC. Residues: CASSYSLGRSETQYF. V gene TRBV6-5 combines with J gene TRBJ2-5; no reliable D call. Germline V CDR1 and CDR2: MNHEY, SVGAGI. V was pared by 0 bases and J by 5 bases, with 13 bases between. This CDR3 is built from 15 residues.

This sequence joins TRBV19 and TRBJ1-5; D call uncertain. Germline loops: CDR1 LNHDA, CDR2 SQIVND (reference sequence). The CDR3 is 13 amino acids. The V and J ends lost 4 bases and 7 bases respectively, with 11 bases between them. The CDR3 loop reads CASSSLPGQPQHF. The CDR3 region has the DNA TGTGCCAGTAGTAGTTTACCAGGACAGCCCCAGCATTTT. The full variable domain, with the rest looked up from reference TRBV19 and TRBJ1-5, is DGGITQSPKYLFRKEGQNVTLSCEQNLNHDAMYWYRQDPGQGLRLIYYSQIVNDFQKGDIAEGYSVSREKKESFPLTVTSAQKNPTAFYLCASSSLPGQPQHFGDGTRLSIL.

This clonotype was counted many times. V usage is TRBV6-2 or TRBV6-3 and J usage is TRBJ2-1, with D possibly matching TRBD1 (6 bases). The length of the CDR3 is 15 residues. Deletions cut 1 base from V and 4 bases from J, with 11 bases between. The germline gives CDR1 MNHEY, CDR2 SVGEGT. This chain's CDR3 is CASSYYRDPYNEQFF. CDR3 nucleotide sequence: TGTGCCAGCAGTTACTACAGGGACCCTTACAATGAGCAGTTCTTC.

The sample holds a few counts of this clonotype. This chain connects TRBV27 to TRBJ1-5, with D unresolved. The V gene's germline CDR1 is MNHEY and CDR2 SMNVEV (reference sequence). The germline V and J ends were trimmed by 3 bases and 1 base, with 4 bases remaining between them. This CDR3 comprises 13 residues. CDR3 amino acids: CASSLESNQPQHF. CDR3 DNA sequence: TGTGCCAGCAGTTTGGAAAGCAATCAGCCCCAGCATTTT.

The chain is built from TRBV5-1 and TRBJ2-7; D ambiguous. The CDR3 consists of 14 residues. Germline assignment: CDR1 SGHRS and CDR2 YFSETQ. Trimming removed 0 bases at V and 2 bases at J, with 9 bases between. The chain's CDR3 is CASSLESPTYEQYF. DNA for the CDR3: TGCGCCAGCAGCTTGGAGTCCCCCACCTACGAGCAGTACTTC.

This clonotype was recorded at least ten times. In nucleotides, the CDR3 is TGTGCCAGCAGCTTGGGGGCTACGTCACCCCTCCACTTT. Translation: CASSLGATSPLHF. This sequence joins TRBV7-9 and TRBJ1-6; D is perhaps TRBD1 (6 bases). The germline V and J ends were trimmed by 3 bases and 10 bases, with 10 bases remaining between them. The V gene's germline CDR1 is SEHNR and CDR2 FQNEAQ (reference sequence). This CDR3 contains 13 residues.

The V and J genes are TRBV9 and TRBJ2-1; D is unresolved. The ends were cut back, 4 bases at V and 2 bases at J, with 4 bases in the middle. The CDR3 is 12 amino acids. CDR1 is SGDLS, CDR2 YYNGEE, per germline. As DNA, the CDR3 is TGTGCCAGCAGCACAGCCTACAATGAGCAGTTCTTC. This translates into CASSTAYNEQFF.

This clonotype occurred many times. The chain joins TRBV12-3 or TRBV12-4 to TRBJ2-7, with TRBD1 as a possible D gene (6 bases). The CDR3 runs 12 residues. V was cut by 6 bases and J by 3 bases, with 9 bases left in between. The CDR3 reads CASSVQGYEQYF. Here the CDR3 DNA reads TGTGCCAGCAGCGTACAGGGCTACGAGCAGTACTTC.

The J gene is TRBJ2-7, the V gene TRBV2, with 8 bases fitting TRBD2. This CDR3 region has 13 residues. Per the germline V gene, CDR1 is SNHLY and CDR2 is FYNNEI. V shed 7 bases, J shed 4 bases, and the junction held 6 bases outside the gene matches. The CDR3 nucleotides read TGTGCCAGCAAGTTAGCGGGAAAATACGAGCAGTACTTC. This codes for CASKLAGKYEQYF.

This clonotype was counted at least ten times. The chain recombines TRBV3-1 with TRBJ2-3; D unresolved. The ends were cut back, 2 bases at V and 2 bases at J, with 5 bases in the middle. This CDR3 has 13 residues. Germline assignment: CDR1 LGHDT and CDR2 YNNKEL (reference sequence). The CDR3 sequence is CASSQSITDTQYF. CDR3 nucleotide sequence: TGTGCCAGCAGCCAATCCATCACAGATACGCAGTATTTT.

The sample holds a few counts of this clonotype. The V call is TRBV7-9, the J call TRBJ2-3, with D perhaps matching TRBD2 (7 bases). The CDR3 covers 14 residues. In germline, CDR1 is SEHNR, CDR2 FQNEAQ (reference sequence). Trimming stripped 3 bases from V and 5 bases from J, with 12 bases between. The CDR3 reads CASSFAGAGDTQYF. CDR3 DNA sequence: TGTGCCAGCAGCTTTGCGGGGGCAGGAGATACGCAGTATTTT. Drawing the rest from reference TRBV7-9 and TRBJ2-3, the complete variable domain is DTGVSQNPRHKITKRGQNVTFRCDPISEHNRLYWYRQTLGQGPEFLTYFQNEAQLEKSRLLSDRFSAERPKGSFSTLEIQRTEQGDSAMYLCASSFAGAGDTQYFGPGTRLTVL.

The CDR3 reads CASSLGLAGGPPSYNEQFF. The CDR3 nucleotides read TGTGCCAGCAGTTTAGGCCTAGCGGGAGGGCCGCCCTCCTACAATGAGCAGTTCTTC. V and J are TRBV27 and TRBJ2-1; 12 bases are shared with TRBD2. The CDR3 covers 19 residues. V trimming: 2 bases; J trimming: 0 bases; junction bases outside the gene matches: 8. Germline V CDR1 and CDR2: MNHEY, SMNVEV (reference sequence).

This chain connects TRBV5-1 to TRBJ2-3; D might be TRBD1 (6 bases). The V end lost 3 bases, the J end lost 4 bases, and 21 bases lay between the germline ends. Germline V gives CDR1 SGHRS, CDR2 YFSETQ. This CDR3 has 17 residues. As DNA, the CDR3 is TGCGCCAGCAGCTCAGGGGACGTCAGCCGGTCCGCAGATACGCAGTATTTT. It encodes CASSSGDVSRSADTQYF.

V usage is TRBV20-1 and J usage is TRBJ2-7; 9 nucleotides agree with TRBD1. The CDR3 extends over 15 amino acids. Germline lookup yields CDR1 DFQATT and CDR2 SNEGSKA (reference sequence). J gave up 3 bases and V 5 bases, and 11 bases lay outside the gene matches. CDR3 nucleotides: TGCAGTGCTCTAGAACCGGGACAGGGTTTCTACGAGCAGTACTTC. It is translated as CSALEPGQGFYEQYF.

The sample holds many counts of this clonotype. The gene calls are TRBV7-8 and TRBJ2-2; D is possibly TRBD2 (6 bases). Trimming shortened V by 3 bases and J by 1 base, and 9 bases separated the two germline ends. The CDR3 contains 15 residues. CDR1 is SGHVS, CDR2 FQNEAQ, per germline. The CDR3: CASSFGTLNTGELFF. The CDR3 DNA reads TGTGCCAGCAGCTTTGGGACTCTGAACACCGGGGAGCTGTTTTTT.

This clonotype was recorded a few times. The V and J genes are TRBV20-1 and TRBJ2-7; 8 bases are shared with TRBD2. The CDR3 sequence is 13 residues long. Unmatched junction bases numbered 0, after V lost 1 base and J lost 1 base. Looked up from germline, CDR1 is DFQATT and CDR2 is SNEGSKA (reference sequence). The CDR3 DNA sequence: TGCAGTGCTAGAGCGGGAGGGTCCTACGAGCAGTACTTC. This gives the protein CSARAGGSYEQYF.

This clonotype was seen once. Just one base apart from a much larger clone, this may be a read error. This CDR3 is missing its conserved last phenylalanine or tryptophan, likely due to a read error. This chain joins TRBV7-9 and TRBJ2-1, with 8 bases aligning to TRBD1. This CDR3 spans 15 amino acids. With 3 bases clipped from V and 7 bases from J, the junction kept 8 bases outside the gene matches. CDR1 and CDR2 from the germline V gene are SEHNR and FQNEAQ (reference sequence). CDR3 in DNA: TGTGCCAGCAGCTTTGGACAGGGAGCTACAAATGAGCAGTTCTTG. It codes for CASSFGQGATNEQFL.

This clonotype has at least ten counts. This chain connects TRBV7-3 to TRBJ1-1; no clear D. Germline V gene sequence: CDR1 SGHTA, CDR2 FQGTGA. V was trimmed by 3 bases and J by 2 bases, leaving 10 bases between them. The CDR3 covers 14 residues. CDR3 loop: CASSFIGVNTEAFF. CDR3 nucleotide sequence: TGTGCCAGCAGCTTTATCGGTGTAAACACTGAAGCTTTCTTT.

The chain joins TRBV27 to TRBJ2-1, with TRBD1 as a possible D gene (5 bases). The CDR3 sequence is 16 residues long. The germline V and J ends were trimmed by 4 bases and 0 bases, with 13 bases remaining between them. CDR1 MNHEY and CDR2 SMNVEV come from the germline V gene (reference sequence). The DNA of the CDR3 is TGTGCCAGCAGTTCGGAAGGGGTGGCCTCCTACAATGAGCAGTTCTTC. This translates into CASSSEGVASYNEQFF.

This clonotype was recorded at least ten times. The CDR3 loop reads CASSEEGTELYGYTF. CDR3 nucleotides: TGTGCCAGCAGTGAAGAGGGGACAGAACTCTATGGCTACACCTTC. The chain joins TRBV2 to TRBJ1-2; 7 bases agree with TRBD1. V shed 1 base, J shed 4 bases, and the junction held 6 bases outside the gene matches. This CDR3 has 15 amino acids. Germline CDR1 is SNHLY and CDR2 is FYNNEI. Variable domain in full (rest from reference TRBV2 and TRBJ1-2): EPEVTQTPSHQVTQMGQEVILRCVPISNHLYFYWYRQILGQKVEFLVSFYNNEISEKSEIFDDQFSVERPDGSNFTLKIRSTKLEDSAMYFCASSEEGTELYGYTFGSGTRLTVV.

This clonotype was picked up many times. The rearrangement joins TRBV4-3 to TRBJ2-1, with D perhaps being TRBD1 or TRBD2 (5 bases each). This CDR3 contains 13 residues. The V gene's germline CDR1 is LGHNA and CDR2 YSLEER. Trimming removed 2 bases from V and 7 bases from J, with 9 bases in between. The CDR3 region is CASSQRGSNEQFF. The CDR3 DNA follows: TGCGCCAGCAGCCAACGGGGCTCGAATGAGCAGTTCTTC.

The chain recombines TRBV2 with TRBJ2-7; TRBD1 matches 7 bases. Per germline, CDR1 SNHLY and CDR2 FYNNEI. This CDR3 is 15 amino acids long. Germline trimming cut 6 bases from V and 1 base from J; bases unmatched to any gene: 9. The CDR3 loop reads CASRGDSLPSYEQYF. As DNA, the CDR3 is TGTGCCAGCAGGGGGGACAGCCTCCCTTCCTACGAGCAGTACTTC.

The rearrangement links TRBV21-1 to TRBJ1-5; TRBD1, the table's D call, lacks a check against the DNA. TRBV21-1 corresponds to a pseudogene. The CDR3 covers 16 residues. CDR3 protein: CASSKPGGEGTQPQHF. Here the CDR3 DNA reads TGTGCCAGCAGCAAACCGGGGGGTGAGGGGACTCAGCCCCAGCATTTT.

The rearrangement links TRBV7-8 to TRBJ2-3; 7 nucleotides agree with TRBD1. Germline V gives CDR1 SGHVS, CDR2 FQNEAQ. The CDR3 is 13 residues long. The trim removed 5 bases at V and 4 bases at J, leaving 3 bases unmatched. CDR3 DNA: TGTGCCAGCAGCCTGACAGGGCCAGATACGCAGTATTTT. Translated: CASSLTGPDTQYF.

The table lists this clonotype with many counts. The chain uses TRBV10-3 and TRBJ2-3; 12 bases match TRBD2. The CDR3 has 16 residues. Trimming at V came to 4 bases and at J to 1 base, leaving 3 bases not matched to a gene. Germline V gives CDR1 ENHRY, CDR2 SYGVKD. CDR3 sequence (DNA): TGTGCCATCAGTGGACTAGCGGGAGAAGGCACAGATACGCAGTATTTT. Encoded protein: CAISGLAGEGTDTQYF.